This TCR beta chain was captured in a study of blood T cell repertoires in COVID-19. About the research overall: Acute-phase and convalescent COVID-19 samples originated in the United States, Italy and Spain.

In the source study's methods: Estimates of nucleated cell counts were drawn from the amplification of reference gene primers. Generated by immunoSEQ multiplex PCR, the TCRdb table keeps only in-frame clones and is missing some. The D gene and trimming were derived from the DNA, and the V and J assignments and clone size from that table. The sample lists 150,000 to 200,000 clones; around 86% were seen once. V lost 4 bases, J lost 6 bases, and 13 bases lay in between. The CDR3 length is 13 residues. Germline V gene data show CDR1 as MDHEN and CDR2 as SYDVKM. This clone was seen more than once but under ten times.

This rearrangement joins TRBV28 to TRBJ2-7; no clear D gene. Sequences were obtained from peripheral blood. The origin of this receptor is a woman in her 30s with active or convalescent COVID-19. DNA of the CDR3: TGTGCCAGCAGTTCCCTCCTTCAGCGCGAGCAGTACTTC. The encoded protein is CASSSLLQREQYF.